The rows below give T cell receptor beta chains drawn from one sample of a study of T cells in Graves' hyperthyroidism and ophthalmopathy. Via MiXCR, TCRdb re-called the multiplex PCR reads, giving one row per CDR3 protein. The sample has hundreds of thousands of distinct CDR3 sequences, 38% seen once. The source material was blood. The origin of the receptors is a man between 18 and 29 years old with Graves' hyperthyroidism. The CDR3 runs from the conserved cysteine through the conserved F or W. The order of the fields is V gene, J gene, D gene, clone size, CDR3 DNA, CDR3 protein. A D gene is named only where the DNA matches it firmly. The listing skips clone size in some rows; elsewhere it reads once, few, many or a size class.

v_gene: TRBV5-1; j_gene: TRBJ2-2; d_gene: TRBD2; abundance: once; CDR3nt: TGCGCCAGCAGCTCCCCTATTGGGCGGGGGGCCTCTCGTGCCGGGGAGCTGTTTTTT; CDR3aa: CASSSPIGRGASRAGELFF
v_gene: TRBV20-1; j_gene: TRBJ1-1; d_gene: TRBD1; abundance: few; CDR3nt: TGCAGTGCAGCCGGGACAGGGGTTACTGAAGCTTTCTTT; CDR3aa: CSAAGTGVTEAFF
v_gene: TRBV6-5; j_gene: TRBJ2-2; d_gene: TRBD1; abundance: -; CDR3nt: TGTGCCAGCAGTTACTCGAGGACAGGGTGGATAGCAAACACCGGGGAGCTGTTTTTT; CDR3aa: CASSYSRTGWIANTGELFF
v_gene: TRBV12-5; j_gene: TRBJ1-2; d_gene: -; abundance: few; CDR3nt: TGTGCTAGTGGTTATGACAGCTTTTATGGCTACACCTTC; CDR3aa: CASGYDSFYGYTF
v_gene: TRBV7-9; j_gene: TRBJ2-6; d_gene: -; abundance: many; CDR3nt: TGTGCCAGTCCAGGGACTTTCTCTGGGGCCAACGTCCTGACTTTC; CDR3aa: CASPGTFSGANVLTF
v_gene: TRBV5-5; j_gene: TRBJ1-2; d_gene: -; abundance: -; CDR3nt: TGTGCCAGCAGCTTTCAAGGGCCTAACTATGGCTACACCTTC; CDR3aa: CASSFQGPNYGYTF
v_gene: TRBV5-6; j_gene: TRBJ1-4; d_gene: -; abundance: few; CDR3nt: TGTGCCAGCAGCTTGGGGTCGGGGCTTAATGAAAAACTGTTTTTT; CDR3aa: CASSLGSGLNEKLFF
v_gene: TRBV7-8; j_gene: TRBJ1-5; d_gene: TRBD1; abundance: -; CDR3nt: TGTGCCAGCAGCTTAAAGTTGGGACAGGGATGGATGAGCAATCAGCCCCAGCATTTT; CDR3aa: CASSLKLGQGWMSNQPQHF
v_gene: TRBV20-1; j_gene: TRBJ1-2; d_gene: -; abundance: many; CDR3nt: TGCAGTGCTAGAGATTTACAGCACTATGGCTACACCTTC; CDR3aa: CSARDLQHYGYTF
v_gene: TRBV10-3; j_gene: TRBJ2-1; d_gene: -; abundance: -; CDR3nt: TGTGCCATCAGTGTAGGACACAATGAGCAGTTCTTC; CDR3aa: CAISVGHNEQFF
v_gene: TRBV12-3/TRBV12-4; j_gene: TRBJ1-5; d_gene: -; abundance: -; CDR3nt: TGTGCCAGCAGGACAGGAGGCGAGAATCAGCCCCAGCATTTT; CDR3aa: CASRTGGENQPQHF
v_gene: TRBV14; j_gene: TRBJ2-2; d_gene: TRBD2; abundance: -; CDR3nt: TGTGCCAGCAGCCAAGAGGTAGCGGGCACCGGGGAGCTGTTTTTT; CDR3aa: CASSQEVAGTGELFF
v_gene: TRBV7-9; j_gene: TRBJ1-4; d_gene: TRBD1; abundance: few; CDR3nt: TGTGCCAGCAGCCTCGGACAGGGCGTAAATGAAAAACTGTTTTTT; CDR3aa: CASSLGQGVNEKLFF
v_gene: TRBV12-3/TRBV12-4; j_gene: TRBJ1-4; d_gene: TRBD1; abundance: many; CDR3nt: TGTGCCAGCAGTCCTTCGGGGACAGGGGTTAGGGAAAAACTGTTTTTT; CDR3aa: CASSPSGTGVREKLFF
v_gene: TRBV7-2; j_gene: TRBJ1-5; d_gene: -; abundance: many; CDR3nt: TGTGCCAGCAGCTCGGACGGAAGCAATCAGCCCCAGCATTTT; CDR3aa: CASSSDGSNQPQHF
v_gene: TRBV7-2; j_gene: TRBJ1-1; d_gene: -; abundance: many; CDR3nt: TGTGCCAGCAGCTTAGGAGGGTTGGGAGCTTTCTTT; CDR3aa: CASSLGGLGAFF
v_gene: TRBV25-1; j_gene: TRBJ2-5; d_gene: -; abundance: many; CDR3nt: TGTGCCAGCAGTGCCCGGGACGCCCAGTACTTC; CDR3aa: CASSARDAQYF
v_gene: TRBV6-6; j_gene: TRBJ1-4; d_gene: TRBD1; abundance: -; CDR3nt: TGTGCCAGCAGCGAGACAGGGCTAAATGAAAAACTGTTTTTT; CDR3aa: CASSETGLNEKLFF
v_gene: TRBV2; j_gene: TRBJ1-1; d_gene: -; abundance: few; CDR3nt: TGTGCCAGCAGTGAACATATGAACACTGAAGCTTTCTTT; CDR3aa: CASSEHMNTEAFF
v_gene: TRBV9; j_gene: TRBJ2-5; d_gene: TRBD2; abundance: -; CDR3nt: TGTGCCAGCAGCGTAGCCCCCCTAGCGGGACGGGGAGAGACCCAGTACTTC; CDR3aa: CASSVAPLAGRGETQYF
v_gene: TRBV12-3/TRBV12-4; j_gene: TRBJ1-4; d_gene: TRBD1; abundance: few; CDR3nt: TGTGCCAGCAGTATTCCGGGACAGGGTAATGAAAAACTGTTTTTT; CDR3aa: CASSIPGQGNEKLFF
v_gene: TRBV19; j_gene: TRBJ2-7; d_gene: -; abundance: few; CDR3nt: TGTGCCACCCGAGTGGCGGGAAGGTCCTACGAGCAGTACTTC; CDR3aa: CATRVAGRSYEQYF
v_gene: TRBV19; j_gene: TRBJ1-1; d_gene: -; abundance: many; CDR3nt: TGTGCCAGTAGTATTTTCGAAAACACTGAAGCTTTCTTT; CDR3aa: CASSIFENTEAFF
v_gene: TRBV7-2; j_gene: TRBJ1-6; d_gene: TRBD1; abundance: -; CDR3nt: TGTGCCAGCAGCTTAACAGGGGACAGTAATTCACCCCTCCACTTT; CDR3aa: CASSLTGDSNSPLHF
v_gene: TRBV5-1; j_gene: TRBJ1-1; d_gene: -; abundance: few; CDR3nt: TGCGCCAGCAGCTTTTGGGGTTCGGGCATGAACACTGAAGCTTTCTTT; CDR3aa: CASSFWGSGMNTEAFF
v_gene: TRBV5-5; j_gene: TRBJ1-2; d_gene: TRBD1; abundance: -; CDR3nt: TGTGCCAGCAGCTGGACAGGGTTTGGCTACACCTTC; CDR3aa: CASSWTGFGYTF
v_gene: TRBV4-1; j_gene: TRBJ2-2; d_gene: TRBD1; abundance: few; CDR3nt: TGTGCCAGCAGCGAGGGGACAGGGAGAAACACCGGGGAGCTGTTTTTT; CDR3aa: CASSEGTGRNTGELFF
v_gene: TRBV6-5; j_gene: TRBJ1-6; d_gene: TRBD1; abundance: -; CDR3nt: TGTGCCAGCAGTTACTCGAGGACAGGGGGGAATTCACCCCTCCACTTT; CDR3aa: CASSYSRTGGNSPLHF
v_gene: TRBV20-1; j_gene: TRBJ1-1; d_gene: TRBD1; abundance: -; CDR3nt: TGCAGTGCCAGTAGGACAGGGGGGGCCACTGAAGCTTTCTTT; CDR3aa: CSASRTGGATEAFF
v_gene: TRBV7-7; j_gene: TRBJ2-5; d_gene: TRBD2; abundance: many; CDR3nt: TGTGCTAGCTCGGGCAGCGGGGGGGATCAAGAGACCCAGTACTTC; CDR3aa: CASSGSGGDQETQYF
v_gene: TRBV7-2; j_gene: TRBJ2-7; d_gene: TRBD2; abundance: -; CDR3nt: TGTGCCAGCAGCTTCCGGACTAGCGGAAGCTACGAGCAGTACTTC; CDR3aa: CASSFRTSGSYEQYF
v_gene: TRBV9; j_gene: TRBJ1-4; d_gene: -; abundance: -; CDR3nt: TGTGCCAGCAGCTCGCAGGGAGGTTCTAATGAAAAACTGTTTTTT; CDR3aa: CASSSQGGSNEKLFF
v_gene: TRBV19; j_gene: TRBJ2-7; d_gene: -; abundance: few; CDR3nt: TGTGCCAGTAGTATCACCCCCGGCCGGAGTTCCTACGAGCAGTACTTC; CDR3aa: CASSITPGRSSYEQYF
v_gene: TRBV11-2; j_gene: TRBJ1-1; d_gene: -; abundance: -; CDR3nt: TGTGCCAGCAGTTTCCATCCGGCCGACCAGGTCGTCCCTGAAGCTTTCTTT; CDR3aa: CASSFHPADQVVPEAFF
v_gene: TRBV7-3; j_gene: TRBJ2-2; d_gene: TRBD2; abundance: -; CDR3nt: TGTGCCAGCAGCTTAACGAGCGGGAGGGCCTCCGGGGAGCTGTTTTTT; CDR3aa: CASSLTSGRASGELFF
v_gene: TRBV10-3; j_gene: TRBJ1-1; d_gene: TRBD1; abundance: many; CDR3nt: TGTGCCATCAGTGCGAACCTACCGAACAGGGGACGCACTGAAGCTTTCTTT; CDR3aa: CAISANLPNRGRTEAFF
v_gene: TRBV7-9; j_gene: TRBJ1-4; d_gene: TRBD1; abundance: -; CDR3nt: TGTGCCAGCAGCAGACAGGGCGGAGTCGAAAAACTGTTTTTT; CDR3aa: CASSRQGGVEKLFF
v_gene: TRBV6-1; j_gene: TRBJ1-1; d_gene: -; abundance: -; CDR3nt: TGTGCCAGCAGTGAATTAATGGTTCAAGCTTTCTTT; CDR3aa: CASSELMVQAFF
v_gene: TRBV29-1; j_gene: TRBJ2-5; d_gene: TRBD1; abundance: -; CDR3nt: TGCAGCGTTGAAGATGGGCAGGGGGTGACCCAGTACTTC; CDR3aa: CSVEDGQGVTQYF
v_gene: TRBV5-1; j_gene: TRBJ1-4; d_gene: TRBD1; abundance: -; CDR3nt: TGCGCCAGCAGCCTCGACATTGACAGGGTGCTGTTTTTT; CDR3aa: CASSLDIDRVLFF
v_gene: TRBV2; j_gene: TRBJ1-1; d_gene: -; abundance: -; CDR3nt: TGTGCCAGCAGCCAGCGGGGGCCCTTGGGGACTGAAGCTTTCTTT; CDR3aa: CASSQRGPLGTEAFF
v_gene: TRBV20-1; j_gene: TRBJ1-3; d_gene: -; abundance: few; CDR3nt: TGCAGTGCTAGAGATCTCGGCGGAGAGGCGTATGGAAACACCATATATTTT; CDR3aa: CSARDLGGEAYGNTIYF
v_gene: TRBV5-5; j_gene: TRBJ1-1; d_gene: -; abundance: few; CDR3nt: TGTGCCAGCAGGGTTGACTTGAACACTGAAGCTTTCTTT; CDR3aa: CASRVDLNTEAFF
v_gene: TRBV19; j_gene: TRBJ1-2; d_gene: -; abundance: many; CDR3nt: TGTGCCAGTAGTAAGGGGTCGGCTAACTATGGCTACACCTTC; CDR3aa: CASSKGSANYGYTF
v_gene: TRBV29-1; j_gene: TRBJ2-5; d_gene: TRBD2; abundance: few; CDR3nt: TGCAGCGTTCCCGGGACTAGCGGGTTCCAAGAGACCCAGTACTTC; CDR3aa: CSVPGTSGFQETQYF
v_gene: TRBV20-1; j_gene: TRBJ2-7; d_gene: -; abundance: many; CDR3nt: TGCAGTGCTAGGAGGACCTACGAGCAGTACTTC; CDR3aa: CSARRTYEQYF
v_gene: TRBV7-2; j_gene: TRBJ1-1; d_gene: TRBD1; abundance: few; CDR3nt: TGTGCCAGCAGCCCATCTGGACAGGGGAACACTGAAGCTTTCTTT; CDR3aa: CASSPSGQGNTEAFF
v_gene: TRBV29-1; j_gene: TRBJ1-2; d_gene: TRBD1; abundance: -; CDR3nt: TGCAGCATAACAGGGACAGCTAACTATGGCTACACCTTC; CDR3aa: CSITGTANYGYTF
v_gene: TRBV28; j_gene: TRBJ2-7; d_gene: -; abundance: -; CDR3nt: TGTGCCAGCAGTTCGCTCCGCCCCTACGAGCAGTACTTC; CDR3aa: CASSSLRPYEQYF
v_gene: TRBV12-3/TRBV12-4; j_gene: TRBJ2-5; d_gene: -; abundance: few; CDR3nt: TGTGCCAGCAGTCTCTCCACTGTTGGGGAGACCCAGTACTTC; CDR3aa: CASSLSTVGETQYF
v_gene: TRBV7-2; j_gene: TRBJ1-4; d_gene: -; abundance: -; CDR3nt: TGTGCCAGCAGCCTCCGAGGGGTGCCAACTAATGAAAAACTGTTTTTT; CDR3aa: CASSLRGVPTNEKLFF
v_gene: TRBV7-6; j_gene: TRBJ1-1; d_gene: -; abundance: many; CDR3nt: TGTGCCAGCAGCTTAGAAAGTGCCAACACTGAAGCTTTCTTT; CDR3aa: CASSLESANTEAFF
v_gene: TRBV7-9; j_gene: TRBJ1-1; d_gene: TRBD1; abundance: -; CDR3nt: TGTGCCAGCAGCACAGACAGGGATCTGGAAGCTTTCTTT; CDR3aa: CASSTDRDLEAFF
v_gene: TRBV2; j_gene: TRBJ1-1; d_gene: -; abundance: many; CDR3nt: TGCCCGGAGGGTCGGGGTACTGAAGCTTTCTTT; CDR3aa: CPEGRGTEAFF
v_gene: TRBV2; j_gene: TRBJ2-1; d_gene: -; abundance: -; CDR3nt: TGTGCCAGCAGTGAGATCGGCCAGGGTTCCCATGAGCAGTTCTTC; CDR3aa: CASSEIGQGSHEQFF